The clone carrying this T cell receptor beta chain was observed a few times. Its specificity is unknown. MiXCR was run by TCRdb on the 5' RACE reads, yielding one entry per CDR3 protein. Of 150,000 to 200,000 distinct CDR3 sequences in the sample, around a tenth were seen once. This sample stems from a study of T-cell memory formation after mild COVID-19. Trimming cost V 4 bases and J 4 bases; bases outside gene matches: 5. CDR1 and CDR2 (germline): LGHNA, YNFKEQ. This CDR3 region has 16 residues. Notes on the study in general: Contracting CD4+ clones were located mainly in CM and EM, and CD8+ clones in EMRA.

What was sequenced was PBMCs or a T cell subset sorted from them (not recorded which). The receptor was isolated from a man between 18 and 29 years old who had mild COVID-19 (a few samples of this study predate the infection). Cell type and time point are not known. This chain links TRBV4-2 with TRBJ2-2; 11 positions agree with TRBD2. The CDR3 spells CASSLMTSGATGELFF. DNA for the CDR3: TGTGCCAGCAGCCTAATGACTAGCGGGGCCACCGGGGAGCTGTTTTTT.